This T cell receptor (beta chain) was sequenced in a study of T cell responses to AZD1222 COVID-19 vaccine. Germline V gene lookup returns CDR1 MGHRA and CDR2 YSYEKL. The junction had 9 bases not matched to a gene; V was cut back by 3 bases and J by 0 bases. The CDR3 is made up of 19 amino acids. Remarks on this clone: Its antigen is unidentified.

Clones were sequenced by immunoSEQ multiplex PCR, and TCRdb holds only the in-frame ones, with some missing. The sample has 90,000 to 150,000 clones, approximately 87% seen once. Whole-study findings and limits: Seropositive at baseline were only six AZD1222 recipients.

The sample in question was peripheral blood, obtained on day 0 of AZD1222 vaccination. The chain links TRBV4-1 to TRBJ2-5; the match to TRBD2 covers 14 bases. This receptor was taken from an adult in good health. CDR3 loop: CASSHPGLAGGPYQETQYF. For the CDR3, the DNA is TGCGCCAGCAGCCACCCAGGACTAGCGGGGGGCCCGTACCAAGAGACCCAGTACTTC.